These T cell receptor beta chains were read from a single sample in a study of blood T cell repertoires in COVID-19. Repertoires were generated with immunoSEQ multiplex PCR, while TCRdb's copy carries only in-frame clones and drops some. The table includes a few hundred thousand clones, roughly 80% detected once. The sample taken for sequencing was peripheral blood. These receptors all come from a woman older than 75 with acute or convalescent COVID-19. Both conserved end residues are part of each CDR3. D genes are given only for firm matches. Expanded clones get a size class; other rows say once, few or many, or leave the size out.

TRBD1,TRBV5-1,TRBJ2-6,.,CASSAGQGAPPGANVLTF,TGCGCCAGCAGCGCGGGACAGGGGGCCCCGCCTGGGGCCAACGTCCTGACTTTC
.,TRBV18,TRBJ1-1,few,CASSPDRGMNTEAFF,TGTGCCAGCTCACCCGACAGAGGAATGAACACTGAAGCTTTCTTT
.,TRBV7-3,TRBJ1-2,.,CASSFDRQTANYGYTF,TGTGCCAGCAGCTTCGATAGACAGACCGCTAACTATGGCTACACCTTC
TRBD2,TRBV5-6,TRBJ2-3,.,CASSLELAGSTDTQYF,TGTGCCAGCAGCTTGGAACTAGCGGGGAGCACAGATACGCAGTATTTT
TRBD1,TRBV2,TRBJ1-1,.,CASTRSGDRANTEAFF,TGTGCCAGCACTCGGAGCGGGGACAGGGCTAACACTGAAGCTTTCTTT
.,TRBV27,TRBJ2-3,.,CASSTGAHYLGTDTQYF,TGTGCCAGCAGTACAGGAGCCCACTACCTGGGGACAGATACGCAGTATTTT
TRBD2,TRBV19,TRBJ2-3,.,CASSPRRLAGSDTQYF,TGTGCCAGTAGTCCTCGCCGCCTAGCGGGGTCAGATACGCAGTATTTT
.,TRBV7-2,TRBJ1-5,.,CASSLGPTNQPQHF,TGTGCCAGCAGCTTAGGACCGACTAATCAGCCCCAGCATTTT
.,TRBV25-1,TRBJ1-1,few,CASSVRRMAFF,TGTGCCAGCAGTGTCAGGAGGATGGCTTTCTTT
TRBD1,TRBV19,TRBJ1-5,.,CASSAGQGEQPQHF,TGTGCCAGTAGCGCCGGACAGGGGGAACAGCCCCAGCATTTT
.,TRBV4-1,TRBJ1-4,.,CASSQETRPTNEKLFF,TGCGCCAGCAGCCAAGAGACACGCCCCACTAATGAAAAACTGTTTTTT
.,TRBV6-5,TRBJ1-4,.,CASSPGQQRGLFF,TGTGCCAGCAGTCCGGGCCAGCAGCGGGGACTGTTTTTT
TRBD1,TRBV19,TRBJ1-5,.,CASKDRGVLNQPQHF,TGTGCCAGTAAGGACAGGGGGGTCCTCAATCAGCCCCAGCATTTT
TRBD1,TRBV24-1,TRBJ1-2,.,CATSLTGGYGYTF,TGTGCCACCAGTCTGACAGGGGGGTATGGCTACACCTTC
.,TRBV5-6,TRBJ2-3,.,CASSVVDTDTQYF,TGTGCCAGCAGCGTTGTAGACACAGATACGCAGTATTTT
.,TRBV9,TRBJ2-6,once,CASSVATVSGANVLTF,TGTGCCAGCAGCGTAGCGACAGTCTCTGGGGCCAACGTCCTGACTTTC
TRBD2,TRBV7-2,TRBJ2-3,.,CASSKGLAGRDTQYF,TGTGCCAGCAGCAAGGGACTAGCGGGGAGGGATACGCAGTATTTT
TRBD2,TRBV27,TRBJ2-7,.,CASSLGLAGPYEQYF,TGTGCCAGCAGTTTGGGTCTAGCGGGACCCTACGAGCAGTACTTC
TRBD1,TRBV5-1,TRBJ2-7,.,CASSLPGQGGEQYF,TGCGCCAGCAGCTTACCGGGACAGGGGGGCGAGCAGTACTTC
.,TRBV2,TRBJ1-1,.,CASSREQGNTEAFF,TGTGCCAGCAGCCGAGAACAGGGGAACACTGAAGCTTTCTTT
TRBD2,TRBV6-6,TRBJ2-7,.,CASSRSGRALYEQYF,TGTGCCAGCAGCAGAAGCGGGAGGGCCTTGTACGAGCAGTACTTC
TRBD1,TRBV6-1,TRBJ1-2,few,CASSEAIRGRDYGYTF,TGTGCCAGCAGTGAAGCGATAAGGGGGCGAGACTATGGCTACACCTTC
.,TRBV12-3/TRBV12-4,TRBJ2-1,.,CASSLNRDNEQFF,TGTGCCAGCAGTTTAAACAGGGACAATGAGCAGTTCTTC
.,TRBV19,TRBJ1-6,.,CATGSSYNSPLHF,TGTGCCACCGGTAGCTCCTATAATTCACCCCTCCACTTT
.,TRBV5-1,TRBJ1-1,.,CASSLEQGNTEAFF,TGCGCCAGCAGCTTGGAACAGGGAAACACTGAAGCTTTCTTT
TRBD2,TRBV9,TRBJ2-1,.,CASSVGLAGEQFF,TGTGCCAGCAGCGTAGGGCTAGCGGGTGAGCAGTTCTTC
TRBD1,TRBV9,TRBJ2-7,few,CASSVQSGQGLYEQYF,TGTGCCAGCAGCGTCCAATCGGGACAGGGACTTTACGAGCAGTACTTC
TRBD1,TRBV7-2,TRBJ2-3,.,CASSGGRDRGTDTQYF,TGTGCCAGCAGCGGAGGGCGGGACAGGGGGACAGATACGCAGTATTTT
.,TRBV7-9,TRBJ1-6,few,CASSYQYVNSPLHF,TGTGCCAGCAGCTATCAGTATGTGAATTCACCCCTCCACTTT
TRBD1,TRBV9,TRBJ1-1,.,CASSVENRTGSLNTEAFF,TGTGCCAGCAGCGTCGAAAACCGGACAGGGAGCTTGAACACTGAAGCTTTCTTT